What follows is one T cell receptor (beta chain) and its context. It was via CD45RO/CCR7/CD25/CD127/CD95/CD27 that CD4+ naive, central memory, regulatory and stem cell-like memory cells were sorted. The CDR3 runs to 13 residues. CDR1 and CDR2 (germline): SEHNR, FQNEAQ (reference sequence). The sample originates from a study of beta chain features in type 1 diabetes. At the level of the study: Healthy donors resembled patients in age, gender and cell yields.

All of the isolated RNA was reverse transcribed, so expressed TCRB transcripts were sequenced. TCRdb's copy holds only in-frame clones and misses some; the assay was immunoSEQ multiplex PCR. Altogether about 470,000 clones are present, about 29% being singletons, with the ten largest covering around 0.065%. The chain recombines TRBV7-9 with TRBJ2-5; D perhaps matches TRBD1 (6 bases). The DNA end favors TRBJ2-7, so the J call may be wrong. The sequence came from a man between 18 and 35 years old in good health. Source material: naive CD4+ T cells from blood. The CDR3 protein is CASSLTGNYEQYF. CDR3 in DNA: TGTGCCAGCAGCTTAACAGGGAACTACGAGCAGTACTTC.